The 9 T cell receptor beta chains below all came from one sample that was sequenced in a study of CD8+ T cells in alopecia areata. The sequencing template was cDNA reverse transcribed from extracted RNA. TCRdb's table, derived via immunoSEQ multiplex PCR, lists solely in-frame clones and lacks some. The sample has approximately 54,000 clones, 95% to 97% seen once. Sample: CD8+ T cells sorted from blood, taken at week 0. Every receptor here comes from a human donor with alopecia areata.

The genes are TRBV5-1 and TRBJ2-3, with D maybe TRBD1 (5 bases). Per the germline V gene, CDR1 is SGHRS and CDR2 is YFSETQ. CDR3 length equals 15 residues. The V end lost 0 bases, the J end lost 1 base, and 9 bases lay between the germline ends. The CDR3 region has the DNA TGCGCCAGCAGCTTGGAAGGGGCCCGCACAGATACGCAGTATTTT. Amino acids: CASSLEGARTDTQYF.

V is TRBV19 and J is TRBJ2-7, with 7 positions matching TRBD1. The CDR3 contains 13 residues. Germline V lookup: CDR1 LNHDA, CDR2 SQIVND (reference sequence). The junction had 4 bases not matched to a gene; V was cut back by 5 bases and J by 3 bases. This CDR3 reads CASSEGASYEQYF. The CDR3 DNA reads as TGTGCCAGTAGTGAGGGGGCGAGCTACGAGCAGTACTTC.

The chain uses TRBV6-5 and TRBJ2-5, with unresolved D. With 0 bases removed from V and 5 bases from J, the gap between germline ends came to 7 bases. Per the germline V gene, CDR1 is MNHEY and CDR2 is SVGAGI. CDR3 length: 13 amino acids. The CDR3 here is CASSYSDGETQYF. The CDR3 DNA reads TGTGCCAGCAGTTACTCCGACGGGGAGACCCAGTACTTC.

The chain links TRBV29-1 to TRBJ1-2; TRBD1 aligns across 7 bases. V gave up 4 bases and J gave up 0 bases; unmatched junction bases: 14. The CDR3 runs 17 residues. Germline V lookup: CDR1 SQVTM, CDR2 ANQGSEA. For the CDR3, the DNA is TGCAGCGTTGGCTCGAGAAGTGACAGGGAGACTAACTATGGCTACACCTTC. This codes for CSVGSRSDRETNYGYTF.

The rearrangement links TRBV30 to TRBJ2-6, with a possible D match to TRBD2 (6 bases). Trimming pared 0 bases from V and 3 bases from J, leaving 12 bases between. CDR1 is GTSNPN, CDR2 SVGIG, per germline (reference sequence). This CDR3 is 16 amino acids long. CDR3 loop: CAWSVLGGFGANVLTF. CDR3 sequence (DNA): TGTGCCTGGAGTGTACTGGGGGGATTTGGGGCCAACGTCCTGACTTTC.

The chain has TRBV27 and TRBJ1-1, with a weak D call TRBD1 (6 bases). Germline CDR1 and CDR2: MNHEY and SMNVEV (reference sequence). Trimming stripped 4 bases from V and 2 bases from J, with 14 bases between. This CDR3 contains 15 residues. The CDR3 region has the DNA TGTGCCAGCAGTTCTCAGGGGAGCATAAACACTGAAGCTTTCTTT. Protein product: CASSSQGSINTEAFF.

This rearrangement joins TRBV4-2 to TRBJ2-5, with 8 bases fitting TRBD2. V shed 1 base, J shed 1 base, and the junction held 2 bases outside the gene matches. CDR1 is LGHNA and CDR2 is YNFKEQ in the germline V gene. This CDR3 comprises 15 residues. DNA of the CDR3: TGTGCCAGCAGCCAAGTCCTAGCGGGCCAAGAGACCCAGTACTTC. Translating it yields CASSQVLAGQETQYF.

The rearrangement joins TRBV4-3 to TRBJ1-6, with 7 bases matching TRBD1. CDR1 is LGHNA, CDR2 YSLEER, per germline. There are 16 residues in the CDR3. J was trimmed by 3 bases and V by 2 bases; bases with no gene match: 4. The CDR3 protein is CASSQTGQIYNSPLHF. In DNA, the CDR3 is TGCGCCAGCAGCCAAACGGGACAGATCTATAATTCACCCCTCCACTTT.

This clone came up once. The rearrangement links TRBV2 to TRBJ2-3, with TRBD2 matching over 8 bases. The CDR3 contains 15 residues. Germline V gives CDR1 SNHLY, CDR2 FYNNEI. Germline trimming cut 7 bases from V and 0 bases from J; bases unmatched to any gene: 6. CDR3 in amino acids: CASTASSGSTDTQYF. Written as DNA, the CDR3 is TGTGCCAGCACCGCCTCTAGCGGGAGCACAGATACGCAGTATTTT. Using reference TRBV2 and TRBJ2-3 for the parts outside the CDR3, the full variable domain is EPEVTQTPSHQVTQMGQEVILRCVPISNHLYFYWYRQILGQKVEFLVSFYNNEISEKSEIFDDQFSVERPDGSNFTLKIRSTKLEDSAMYFCASTASSGSTDTQYFGPGTRLTVL.